This T cell receptor beta chain was sequenced for a study of T cells expressing NK-cell markers. Study overall: In sorted CD3+CD56+NKG2C+, CD3+CD56+NKG2C- and CD3+CD56-NKG2C+ T cells, TCR beta repertoires were obtained. Findings and limits, study-wide: Dominance of the CD3+CD56-NKG2C+ fraction by these clonotypes also held in a few donors.

In generating TCR beta cDNA, 5'RACE template switching with UMIs was used. No DNA is given; TCRdb re-called the 5' RACE reads and lists each CDR3 protein once. The sample holds some 140,000 distinct CDR3 sequences. Remarks on this clonotype: Its specificity is not known.

The material sequenced was blood T cells: a sorted CD56 or NKG2C T cell subset, CD4+ or CD8+ T cells, or bulk PBMC T cells (not recorded which). The clonotype comes from a woman aged 50 to 65 in good health.

This CDR3 is CASSYGTTYEQYF. The chain has TRBV5-1 and TRBJ2-7. The CDR3 spans 13 residues. Per the germline V gene, CDR1 is SGHRS and CDR2 is YFSETQ.